These 8 T cell receptor beta chains share one sample of origin, sequenced in a study of T cells in tuberculosis. Using immunoSEQ multiplex PCR, the repertoire was profiled, and TCRdb retains in-frame clones only, with some absent. This sample has around 45,000 clones, with about 95% found just once. Sequenced sample: PBMCs. These receptors originate from a donor between 5 and 29 years old with latent tuberculosis or without tuberculosis infection. Some clones in this sample may be carry-over from other donors' samples.

The gene calls are TRBV11-2 and TRBJ2-7, with 11 bases identical to TRBD1. The V segment lost 4 bases and the J segment 0 bases; nucleotides outside the gene matches: 11. The CDR3 totals 18 residues. Germline assignment: CDR1 SGHAT and CDR2 FQNNGV. The CDR3 nucleotides read TGTGCCAGCAGCTCCGGACAGGGGGCGTATAAAGGCTCCTACGAGCAGTACTTC. Translated: CASSSGQGAYKGSYEQYF.

The sample holds one count of this clone. This chain links TRBV7-2 with TRBJ1-4; D is unclear. CDR1 is SGHTA and CDR2 is FQGNSA in the germline V gene. V shed 1 base and J shed 8 bases, with 11 bases lying between them. The CDR3 has 14 residues. The CDR3: CASSLGRRAEKLFF. The CDR3 DNA reads TGTGCCAGCAGCTTAGGAAGGAGAGCCGAAAAACTGTTTTTT.

The genes are TRBV7-8 and TRBJ2-7; D remains ambiguous. The germline V gene has CDR1 SGHVS and CDR2 FQNEAQ. The CDR3 has 12 amino acids. Trimming removed 3 bases at V and 3 bases at J, with 6 bases between. The CDR3 DNA sequence: TGTGCCAGCAGCTTCCCAAACTACGAGCAGTACTTC. Translating gives CASSFPNYEQYF.

The J gene is TRBJ2-1, the V gene TRBV25-1; 12 bases are shared with TRBD2. V shed 8 bases and J 7 bases; nucleotides not matched to a gene: 12. The CDR3 loop spans 16 amino acids. Looked up from germline, CDR1 is MGHDK and CDR2 is SYGVNS. In DNA, the CDR3 is TGTGCCAGCGGAAGGACTAGCGGGAAACTTCGAAATGAGCAGTTCTTC. It is translated as CASGRTSGKLRNEQFF. The full variable domain, rest sourced from reference TRBV25-1 and TRBJ2-1, is EADIYQTPRYLVIGTGKKITLECSQTMGHDKMYWYQQDPGMELHLIHYSYGVNSTEKGDLSSESTVSRIRTEHFPLTLESARPSHTSQYLCASGRTSGKLRNEQFFGPGTRLTVL.

The chain uses TRBV28 and TRBJ1-5; D is unresolved. V was shortened by 0 bases and J by 2 bases, with 11 bases between the two germline ends. The germline V gene has CDR1 MDHEN and CDR2 SYDVKM. This CDR3 region has 16 residues. CDR3 DNA sequence: TGTGCCAGCAGTTTATGGGTGGGCTCGGGCAATCAGCCCCAGCATTTT. Translation gives CASSLWVGSGNQPQHF.

J is TRBJ2-6 and V is TRBV11-2; D remains unclear. The CDR3 runs 15 residues. The V gene's germline CDR1 is SGHAT and CDR2 FQNNGV. Trimming shortened V by 5 bases and J by 2 bases, and 10 bases separated the two germline ends. Here the CDR3 DNA reads TGTGCCAGCAGCCCTCGGGTGGCTGGGGCCAACGTCCTGACTTTC. Translated: CASSPRVAGANVLTF.

The chain couples TRBV5-1 to TRBJ2-1; the match to TRBD2 covers 8 bases. Germline V gene data show CDR1 as SGHRS and CDR2 as YFSETQ. The trim removed 3 bases at V and 3 bases at J, leaving 11 bases unmatched. CDR3 length: 17 amino acids. The CDR3 DNA reads TGCGCCAGCAGCTCTACCGCAGCGGGAGTAAACTACAATGAGCAGTTCTTC. This sequence encodes CASSSTAAGVNYNEQFF.

This sequence joins TRBV28 and TRBJ2-7; 7 bases are shared with TRBD1. V was clipped by 6 bases and J by 2 bases; unmatched bases: 7. This CDR3 is 14 amino acids long. CDR1 and CDR2 (germline): MDHEN, SYDVKM. The CDR3 reads CASSPYRGTYEQYF. The CDR3, as DNA: TGTGCCAGCAGCCCGTACAGGGGAACCTACGAGCAGTACTTC.